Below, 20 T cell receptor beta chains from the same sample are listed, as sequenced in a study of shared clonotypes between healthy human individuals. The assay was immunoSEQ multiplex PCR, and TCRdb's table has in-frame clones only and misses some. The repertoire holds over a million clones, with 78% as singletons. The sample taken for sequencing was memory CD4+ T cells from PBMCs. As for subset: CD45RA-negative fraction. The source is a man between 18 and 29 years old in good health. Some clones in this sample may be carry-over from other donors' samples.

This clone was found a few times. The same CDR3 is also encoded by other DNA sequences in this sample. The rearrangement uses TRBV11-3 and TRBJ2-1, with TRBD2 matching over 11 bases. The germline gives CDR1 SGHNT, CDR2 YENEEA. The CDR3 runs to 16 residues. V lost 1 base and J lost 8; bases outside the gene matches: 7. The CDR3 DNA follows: TGTGCCAGCAGCTTAGGGGTTAGCGGGAGGGATGATGAGCAGTTCTTC. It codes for CASSLGVSGRDDEQFF.

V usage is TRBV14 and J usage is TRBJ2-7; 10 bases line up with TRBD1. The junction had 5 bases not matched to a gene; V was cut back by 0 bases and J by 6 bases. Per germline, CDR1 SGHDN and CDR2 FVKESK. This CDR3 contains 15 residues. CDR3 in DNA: TGTGCCAGCAGCCAAGAGTGGGACAGGGGTAGCGAGCAGTACTTC. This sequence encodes CASSQEWDRGSEQYF.

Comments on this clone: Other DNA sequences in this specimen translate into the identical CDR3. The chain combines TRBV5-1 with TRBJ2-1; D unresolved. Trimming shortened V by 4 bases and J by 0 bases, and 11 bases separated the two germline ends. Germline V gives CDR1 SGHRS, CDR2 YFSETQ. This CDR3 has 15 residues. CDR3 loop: CASSPDPSSYNEQFF. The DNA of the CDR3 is TGCGCCAGCAGCCCCGACCCGAGCTCCTACAATGAGCAGTTCTTC.

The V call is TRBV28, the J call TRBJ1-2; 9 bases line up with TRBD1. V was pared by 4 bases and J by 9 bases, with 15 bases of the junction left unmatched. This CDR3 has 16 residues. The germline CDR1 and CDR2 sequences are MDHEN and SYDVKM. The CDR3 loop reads CASSSPTGGQGARYTF. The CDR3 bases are TGTGCCAGCAGTTCCCCTACAGGGGGCCAAGGCGCGCGCTACACCTTC.

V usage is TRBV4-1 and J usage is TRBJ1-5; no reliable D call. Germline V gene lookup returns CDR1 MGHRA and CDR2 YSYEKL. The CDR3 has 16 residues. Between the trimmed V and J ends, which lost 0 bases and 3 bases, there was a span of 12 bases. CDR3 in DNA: TGCGCCAGCAGCCAAGATCGCAGCCGGGACAATCAGCCCCAGCATTTT. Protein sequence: CASSQDRSRDNQPQHF.

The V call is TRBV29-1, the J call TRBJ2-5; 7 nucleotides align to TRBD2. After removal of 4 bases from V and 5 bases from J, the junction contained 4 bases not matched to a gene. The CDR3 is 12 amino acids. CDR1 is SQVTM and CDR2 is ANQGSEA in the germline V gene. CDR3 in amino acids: CSVGLAEETQYF. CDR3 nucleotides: TGCAGCGTTGGACTAGCTGAGGAGACCCAGTACTTC.

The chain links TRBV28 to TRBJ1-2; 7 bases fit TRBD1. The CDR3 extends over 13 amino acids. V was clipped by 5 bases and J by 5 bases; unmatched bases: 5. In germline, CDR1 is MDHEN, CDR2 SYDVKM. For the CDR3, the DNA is TGTGCCAGCAGTCAGACAGGGAGATATGGCTACACCTTC. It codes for CASSQTGRYGYTF.

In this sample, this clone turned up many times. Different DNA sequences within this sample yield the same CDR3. CDR3 in DNA: TGTGCCTGGAGTACAGGTTTCTCTGGAAACACCATATATTTT. Protein sequence: CAWSTGFSGNTIYF. The chain joins TRBV30 to TRBJ1-3; the D gene is possibly TRBD1 (5 bases). In germline, CDR1 is GTSNPN, CDR2 SVGIG (reference sequence). The length of the CDR3 is 14 residues. The V gene lost 2 bases and the J gene lost 0 bases, with 8 bases spanning the gap.

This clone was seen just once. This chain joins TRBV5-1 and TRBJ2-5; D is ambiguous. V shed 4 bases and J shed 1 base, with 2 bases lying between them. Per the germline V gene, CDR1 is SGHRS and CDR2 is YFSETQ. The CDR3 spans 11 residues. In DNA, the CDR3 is TGCGCCAGCAGCGGCCAAGAGACCCAGTACTTC. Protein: CASSGQETQYF.

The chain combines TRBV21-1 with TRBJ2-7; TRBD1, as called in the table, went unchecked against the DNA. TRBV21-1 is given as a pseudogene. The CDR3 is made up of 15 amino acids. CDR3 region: CASSPPDSLIYLQYF. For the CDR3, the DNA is TGTGCCAGCAGCCCCCCGGACAGCCTTATTTACTTGCAGTACTTC.

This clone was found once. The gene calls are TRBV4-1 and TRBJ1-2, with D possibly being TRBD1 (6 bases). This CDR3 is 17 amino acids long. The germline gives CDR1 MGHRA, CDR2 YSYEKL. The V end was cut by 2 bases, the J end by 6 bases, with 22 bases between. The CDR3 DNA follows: TGCGCCAGCAGCCAACTCCTAGGGGCAGGGGCCACAGATGGCTACACCTTC. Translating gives CASSQLLGAGATDGYTF.

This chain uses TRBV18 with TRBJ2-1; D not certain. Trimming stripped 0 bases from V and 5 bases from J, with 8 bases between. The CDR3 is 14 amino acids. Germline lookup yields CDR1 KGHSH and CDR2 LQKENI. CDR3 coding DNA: TGTGCCAGCTCACCACCGGTAGACCACAATGAGCAGTTCTTC. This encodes CASSPPVDHNEQFF.

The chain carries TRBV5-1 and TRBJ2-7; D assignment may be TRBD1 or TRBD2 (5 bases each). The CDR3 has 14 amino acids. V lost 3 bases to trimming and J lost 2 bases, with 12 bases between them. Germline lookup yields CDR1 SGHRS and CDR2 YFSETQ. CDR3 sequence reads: CASSYPGTTYEQYF. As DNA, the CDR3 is TGCGCCAGCAGCTACCCCGGGACCACCTACGAGCAGTACTTC.

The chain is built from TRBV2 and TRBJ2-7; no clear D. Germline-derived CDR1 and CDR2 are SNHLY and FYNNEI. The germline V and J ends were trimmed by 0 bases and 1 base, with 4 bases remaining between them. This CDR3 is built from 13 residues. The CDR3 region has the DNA TGTGCCAGCAGTGAAGCGCTTTCCTACGAGCAGTACTTC. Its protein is CASSEALSYEQYF.

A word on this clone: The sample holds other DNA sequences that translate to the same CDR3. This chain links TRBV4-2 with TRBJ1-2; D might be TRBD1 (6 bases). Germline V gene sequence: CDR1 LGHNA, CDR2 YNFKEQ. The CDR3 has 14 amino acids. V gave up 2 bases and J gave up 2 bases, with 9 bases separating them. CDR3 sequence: CASSQPGDNYGYTF. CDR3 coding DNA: TGTGCCAGCAGCCAACCAGGGGACAACTATGGCTACACCTTC.

As DNA, the CDR3 is TGCGCCAGCAGCCAAGTAACTAGCGGGAGTGAGACCCAGTACTTC. Translating gives CASSQVTSGSETQYF. The chain joins TRBV4-1 to TRBJ2-5; 11 bases agree with TRBD2. V lost 1 base and J lost 5; bases outside the gene matches: 3. The CDR3 is made up of 15 amino acids. The germline CDR1 and CDR2 sequences are MGHRA and YSYEKL.

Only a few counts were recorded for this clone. CDR3 region: CASAKRDSFSSYEQYF. The CDR3 DNA follows: TGTGCCAGCGCTAAGAGGGACAGTTTCAGCTCCTACGAGCAGTACTTC. V gene TRBV27 combines with J gene TRBJ2-7; 7 nucleotides agree with TRBD1. Losses at the gene ends were 8 bases for V and 0 bases for J; bases not matched to a gene: 13. Per germline, CDR1 MNHEY and CDR2 SMNVEV (reference sequence). CDR3 length equals 16 residues.

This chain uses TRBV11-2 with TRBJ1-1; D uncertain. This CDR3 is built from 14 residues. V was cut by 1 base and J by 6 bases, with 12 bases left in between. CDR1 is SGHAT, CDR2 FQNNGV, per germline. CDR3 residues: CASSLVRGRAEAFF. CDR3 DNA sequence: TGTGCCAGCAGCTTAGTTCGGGGAAGGGCTGAAGCTTTCTTT.

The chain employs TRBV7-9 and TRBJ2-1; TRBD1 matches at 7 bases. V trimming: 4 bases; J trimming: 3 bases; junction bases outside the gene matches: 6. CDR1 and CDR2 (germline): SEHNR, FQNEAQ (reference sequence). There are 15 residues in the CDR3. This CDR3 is CASSSLTGNYNEQFF. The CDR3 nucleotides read TGTGCCAGCAGCTCCCTGACAGGGAACTACAATGAGCAGTTCTTC.

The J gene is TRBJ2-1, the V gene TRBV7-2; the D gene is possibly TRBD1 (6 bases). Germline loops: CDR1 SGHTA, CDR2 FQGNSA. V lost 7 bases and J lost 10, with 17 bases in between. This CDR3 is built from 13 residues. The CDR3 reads CASTRDRTLEQFF. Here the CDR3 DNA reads TGTGCCAGCACAAGAGACAGGACGTTAGAGCAGTTCTTC.